This T cell receptor beta chain was recovered during a study of cytomegalovirus exposure and HLA in healthy donors. Notes on the study in general: Rare sequences made up most TCRs, while some public TCRs were found in many donors.

CDR1 and CDR2 (germline): SQVTM, ANQGSEA. V was clipped by 5 bases and J by 0 bases; unmatched bases: 4. CDR3 length: 14 amino acids. Note on this clone: Its antigen is unidentified.

Here immunoSEQ multiplex PCR was the method, and the copy in TCRdb shows in-frame clones only, minus some. Altogether over 150,000 clones are present, approximately 86% being singletons, with the ten largest covering about 20%. The rearrangement links TRBV29-1 to TRBJ1-2; 9 bases agree with TRBD1. This clonotype was sampled from a man younger than 35 in good health and CMV-seropositive. The sequenced sample consisted of PBMCs. The CDR3 nucleotides are TGCAGCGTTACCCGGGACAGGGCTAACTATGGCTACACCTTC. Translated: CSVTRDRANYGYTF.